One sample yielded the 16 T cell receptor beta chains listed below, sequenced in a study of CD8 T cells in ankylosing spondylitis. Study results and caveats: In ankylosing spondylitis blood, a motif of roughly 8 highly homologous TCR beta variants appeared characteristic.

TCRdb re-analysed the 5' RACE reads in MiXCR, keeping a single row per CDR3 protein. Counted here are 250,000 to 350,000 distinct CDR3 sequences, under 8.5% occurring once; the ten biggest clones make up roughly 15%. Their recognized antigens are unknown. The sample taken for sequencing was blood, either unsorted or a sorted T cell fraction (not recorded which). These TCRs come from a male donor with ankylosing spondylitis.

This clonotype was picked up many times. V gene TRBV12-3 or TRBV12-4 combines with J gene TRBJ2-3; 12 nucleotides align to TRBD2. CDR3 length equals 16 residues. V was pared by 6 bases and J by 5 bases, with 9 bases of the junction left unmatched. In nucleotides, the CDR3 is TGTGCCAGCAGACTCCTAGCGGGAGGGCCAGGAGATACGCAGTATTTT. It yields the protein CASRLLAGGPGDTQYF.

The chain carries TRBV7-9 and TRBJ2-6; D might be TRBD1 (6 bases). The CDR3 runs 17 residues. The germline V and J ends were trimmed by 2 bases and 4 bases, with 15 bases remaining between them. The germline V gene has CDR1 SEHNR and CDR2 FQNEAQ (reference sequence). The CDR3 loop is CASSLRGLRAGANVLTF. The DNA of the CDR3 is TGTGCCAGCAGCTTAAGGGGGTTAAGAGCCGGGGCCAACGTCCTGACTTTC.

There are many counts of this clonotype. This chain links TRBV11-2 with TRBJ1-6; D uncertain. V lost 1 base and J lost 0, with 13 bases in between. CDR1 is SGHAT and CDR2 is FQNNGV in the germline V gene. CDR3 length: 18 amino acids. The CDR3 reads CASSLGFSGSSYNSPLHF. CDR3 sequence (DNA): TGTGCCAGCAGCTTAGGATTTTCGGGGAGCTCCTATAATTCACCCCTCCACTTT.

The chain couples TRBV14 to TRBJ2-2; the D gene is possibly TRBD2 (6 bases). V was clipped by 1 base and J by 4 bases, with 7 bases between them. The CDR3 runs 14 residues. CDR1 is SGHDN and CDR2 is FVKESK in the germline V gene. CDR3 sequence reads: CASSQASATGELFF. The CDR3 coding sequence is TGTGCCAGCAGCCAAGCTAGCGCCACCGGGGAGCTGTTTTTT.

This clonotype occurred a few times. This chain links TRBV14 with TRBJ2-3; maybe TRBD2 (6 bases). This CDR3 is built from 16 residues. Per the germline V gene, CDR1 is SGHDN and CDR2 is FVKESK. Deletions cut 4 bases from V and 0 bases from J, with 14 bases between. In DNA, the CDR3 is TGTGCCAGCAGCCGCGTTACCGGGAGTAGCACAGATACGCAGTATTTT. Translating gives CASSRVTGSSTDTQYF.

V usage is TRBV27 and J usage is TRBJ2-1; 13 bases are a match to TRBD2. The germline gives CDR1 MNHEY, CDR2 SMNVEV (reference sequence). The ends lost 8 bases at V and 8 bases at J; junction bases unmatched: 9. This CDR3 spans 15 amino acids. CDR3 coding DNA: TGTGCCAGCCACCCGGGACTAGCGGGAAGATATGAGCAGTTCTTC. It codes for CASHPGLAGRYEQFF.

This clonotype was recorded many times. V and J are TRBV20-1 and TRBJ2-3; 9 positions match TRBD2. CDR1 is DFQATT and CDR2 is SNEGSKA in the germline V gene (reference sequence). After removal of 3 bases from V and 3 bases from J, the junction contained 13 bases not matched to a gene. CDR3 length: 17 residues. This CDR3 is CSARLPLGAGGTDTQYF. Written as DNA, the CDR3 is TGCAGTGCTAGGCTCCCGCTGGGAGCGGGAGGAACAGATACGCAGTATTTT.

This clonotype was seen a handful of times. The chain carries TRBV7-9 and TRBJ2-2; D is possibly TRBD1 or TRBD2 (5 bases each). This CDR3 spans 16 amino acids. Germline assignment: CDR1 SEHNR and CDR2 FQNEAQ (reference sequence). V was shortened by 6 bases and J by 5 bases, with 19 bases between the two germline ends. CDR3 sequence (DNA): TGTGCCAGCAGTCCGCGGGCAGGGAAGGAAACCGGGGAGCTGTTTTTT. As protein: CASSPRAGKETGELFF.

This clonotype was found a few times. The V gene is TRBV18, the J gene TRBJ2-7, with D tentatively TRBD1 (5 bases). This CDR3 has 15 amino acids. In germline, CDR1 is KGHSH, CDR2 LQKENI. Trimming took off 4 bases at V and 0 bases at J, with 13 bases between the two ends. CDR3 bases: TGTGCCAGCTCACTACGGCAGGGTGGCTCCTACGAGCAGTACTTC. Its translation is CASSLRQGGSYEQYF.

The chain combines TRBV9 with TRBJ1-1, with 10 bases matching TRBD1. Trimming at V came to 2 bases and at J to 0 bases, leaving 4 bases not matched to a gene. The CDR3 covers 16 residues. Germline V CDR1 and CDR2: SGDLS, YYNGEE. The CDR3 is CASSVGQGGLNTEAFF. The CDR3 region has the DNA TGTGCCAGCAGCGTCGGACAGGGGGGATTGAACACTGAAGCTTTCTTT. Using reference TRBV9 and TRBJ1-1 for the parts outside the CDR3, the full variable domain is DSGVTQTPKHLITATGQRVTLRCSPRSGDLSVYWYQQSLDQGLQFLIQYYNGEERAKGNILERFSAQQFPDLHSELNLSSLELGDSALYFCASSVGQGGLNTEAFFGQGTRLTVV.

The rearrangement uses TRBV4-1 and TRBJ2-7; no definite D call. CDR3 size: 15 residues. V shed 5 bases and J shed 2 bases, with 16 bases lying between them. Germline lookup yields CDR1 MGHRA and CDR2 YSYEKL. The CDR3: CASSEAVGIAYEQYF. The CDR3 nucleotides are TGCGCCAGCAGCGAAGCAGTAGGGATCGCCTACGAGCAGTACTTC.

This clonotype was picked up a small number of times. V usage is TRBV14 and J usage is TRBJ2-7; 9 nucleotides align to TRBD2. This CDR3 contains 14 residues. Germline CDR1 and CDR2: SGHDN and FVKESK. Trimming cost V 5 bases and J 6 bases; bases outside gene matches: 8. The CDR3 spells CASSTRTSVGEQYF. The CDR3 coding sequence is TGTGCCAGCAGCACCCGGACTAGCGTCGGCGAGCAGTACTTC.

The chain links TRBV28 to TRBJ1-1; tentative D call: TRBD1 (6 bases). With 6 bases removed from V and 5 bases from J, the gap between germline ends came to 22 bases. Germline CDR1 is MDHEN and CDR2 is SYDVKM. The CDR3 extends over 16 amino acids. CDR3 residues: CASSPPGTTWTTEAFF. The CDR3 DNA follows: TGTGCCAGCAGCCCTCCCGGGACAACCTGGACGACTGAAGCTTTCTTT.

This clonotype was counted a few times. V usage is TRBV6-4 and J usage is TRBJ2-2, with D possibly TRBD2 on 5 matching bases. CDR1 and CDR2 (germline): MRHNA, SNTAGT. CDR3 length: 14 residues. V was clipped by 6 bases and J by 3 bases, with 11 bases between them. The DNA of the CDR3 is TGTGCCAGCAGCCCAACTAGTCACACCGGGGAGCTGTTTTTT. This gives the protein CASSPTSHTGELFF.

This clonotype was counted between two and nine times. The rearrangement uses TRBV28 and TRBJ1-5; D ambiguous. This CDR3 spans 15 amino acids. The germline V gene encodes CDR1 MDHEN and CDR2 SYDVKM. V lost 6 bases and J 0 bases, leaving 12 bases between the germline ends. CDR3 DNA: TGTGCCAGCAGCTTTCCGGGCCTTAGCAATCAGCCCCAGCATTTT. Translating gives CASSFPGLSNQPQHF.

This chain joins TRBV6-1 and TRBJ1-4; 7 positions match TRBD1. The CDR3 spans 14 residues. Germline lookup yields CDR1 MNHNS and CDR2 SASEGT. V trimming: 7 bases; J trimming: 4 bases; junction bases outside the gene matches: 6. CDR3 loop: CASTHRGYNEKLFF. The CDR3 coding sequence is TGTGCCAGCACACACAGGGGATATAATGAAAAACTGTTTTTT.